Only a few counts were recorded for the clone carrying this TCR beta chain. This entry belongs to a study of early stage breast cancer tumors. Study as a whole: Under 10 ER+/PR+/HER2- tumors were invasive ductal; a few were invasive lobular.

Sequenced by immunoSEQ multiplex PCR; TCRdb stores in-frame clones only, minus some. Of about 58,000 clones in the sample, more than 60% were seen once. Germline CDR1 and CDR2: SGHTA and FQGNSA. Trimming removed 2 bases from V and 6 bases from J, with 7 bases in between. The CDR3 covers 12 residues. Sequencing was done on a sample of blood. The sequence came from a person under 45 with breast cancer. This sequence joins TRBV7-2 and TRBJ1-2; D is uncertain. The CDR3 nucleotides are TGTGCCAGCAGCTTACACCCCCATGGCTACACCTTC. Protein sequence: CASSLHPHGYTF.